The TCR beta chain under discussion was sequenced for a study of blood T cell repertoires in COVID-19. About the study: Some COVID-19 samples were acute and others convalescent; all came from the United States, Italy and Spain. Nucleic acid was either cDNA or gDNA, and it came from T cells, B-cell-depleted T cells, or PBMCs.

Generated by immunoSEQ multiplex PCR, the TCRdb table keeps only in-frame clones and is missing some. The data show 150,000 to 200,000 clones, over 85% seen once. This CDR3 is built from 12 residues. V was shortened by 1 base and J by 13 bases, with 14 bases between the two germline ends. Germline-derived CDR1 and CDR2 are SGHTA and FQGNSA. V and J are TRBV7-2 and TRBJ2-7, with a tentative D call TRBD1 (6 bases). Sample: peripheral blood. The receptor was derived from a woman aged 55-75 years with COVID-19, enrolled during active disease. The CDR3 coding sequence is TGTGCCAGCAGCTTAGAGACAGGTATCCTATACTTC. Protein sequence: CASSLETGILYF.